Listed below are T cell receptor beta chains from one sample, sequenced in a study of glioma-infiltrating T cells. A single record per CDR3 protein comes from TCRdb applying MiXCR to the multiplex PCR reads. The table has about 130,000 distinct CDR3 sequences, roughly 24% seen once. The sample was glioma tissue, nonneoplastic brain tissue, or PBMCs (not recorded which). Receptor source: a human donor with low-grade glioma or glioblastoma, undergoing nonglioma brain surgery, or in good health (not recorded which). Each CDR3 is given with its conserved first and last residue. D genes are given only for firm matches. Clone size is not always given. Where it is, it says once, few, many or a class for expanded clones.

TRBJ2-5 | many | TRBV27 | . | 13 | TGTGCCAGCAGTTTATGGGGGCCAGAGACCCAGTACTTC | CASSLWGPETQYF
TRBJ2-3 | many | TRBV15 | . | 18 | TGTGCCGCCAGCAGAGTTGGGTCGGCGGGATATTCCCATCATACGCAGTATTTT | CAASRVGSAGYSHHTQYF
TRBJ2-5 | many | TRBV4-1 | TRBD2 | 16 | TGCGCCAGCAGCCCCACGGGACTAGCGGATGTAGAGACCCAGTACTTC | CASSPTGLADVETQYF
TRBJ1-4 | . | TRBV6-2/TRBV6-3 | . | 14 | TGTGCCAGCCGCCGGGACAAATCAGATGAAAAACTGTTTTTT | CASRRDKSDEKLFF
TRBJ1-2 | . | TRBV12-3/TRBV12-4 | TRBD1 | 13 | TGTGCCAGCAGCCTACAACAGGGGACTGGCTACAACTTC | CASSLQQGTGYNF
TRBJ2-3 | many | TRBV7-2 | . | 13 | TGTGCCAGCAGTTCAATCCGTTCAGATACGCAGTATTTT | CASSSIRSDTQYF
TRBJ2-7 | many | TRBV27 | . | 12 | TGTGCCAGCAGTTTATCGGGGGGACGGCAGTACTTC | CASSLSGGRQYF
TRBJ1-4 | . | TRBV12-3/TRBV12-4 | TRBD1 | 14 | TGTGCCAGCACCCCGACAGGGTTGAATGAAAAACTGTTTTTT | CASTPTGLNEKLFF
TRBJ1-1 | many | TRBV24-1 | TRBD1 | 11 | TGTGCCACCCAACTAGACAGGGAAACTTTCTTT | CATQLDRETFF
TRBJ2-1 | many | TRBV28 | TRBD1 | 15 | TGTGCCAGCAGTCCCGGACAGGGGGCCTCAAATGAGCAGTTCTTC | CASSPGQGASNEQFF
TRBJ1-2 | many | TRBV6-1 | . | 14 | TGTGCCAGCACCTTAGACCCCGCAGCTTATGGCTACACCTTC | CASTLDPAAYGYTF
TRBJ1-3 | many | TRBV7-2 | . | 15 | TGTGCCAGCAGCTTATACAGTACAGCTGGAAACACCATATATTTT | CASSLYSTAGNTIYF
TRBJ2-3 | many | TRBV18 | . | 11 | TGTGCCAGCTCACCGGGAGATACGCAGTATTTT | CASSPGDTQYF
TRBJ2-3 | many | TRBV6-1 | TRBD2 | 15 | TGTGCCAGCAGTACGAGGACTAGCGGCACAGATACGCAGTATTTT | CASSTRTSGTDTQYF
TRBJ2-1 | . | TRBV29-1 | TRBD2 | 13 | TGCAGCGTCGCGACTAGCAGGAAGAATGAGCAGTTCTTC | CSVATSRKNEQFF
TRBJ2-7 | few | TRBV5-4 | . | 14 | TGTGCCAGCAGCCCCCGAGGGGCCTCCTACGAGCAGTACTTC | CASSPRGASYEQYF
TRBJ2-7 | . | TRBV28 | TRBD2 | 15 | TGTGCCAGCAGTATACGACTAGCGGGTCCCTACGAGCAGTACTTC | CASSIRLAGPYEQYF
TRBJ2-2 | few | TRBV14 | . | 15 | TGTGCCAGCAGCCTTCACAGGTCTCCCACCGGGGAGCTGTTTTTT | CASSLHRSPTGELFF
TRBJ1-5 | many | TRBV28 | . | 12 | TGTGCCAGACAGGGACAAGGGCAGCCCCAGCATTTT | CARQGQGQPQHF
TRBJ2-1 | . | TRBV6-5 | TRBD2 | 20 | TGTGCCGGCAGTTACTCAGCCCTAGCGGGGTTAACCCGCTCCTACGATGAGCAGTTCTTC | CAGSYSALAGLTRSYDEQFF
TRBJ1-5 | many | TRBV6-1 | . | 13 | TGTGCCGGAAGAAGGGATAGCAATCAGCCCCAGCATTTT | CAGRRDSNQPQHF
TRBJ1-2 | many | TRBV19 | . | 13 | TGTGCCAGCAAGCAGGCCTCCCCCTATGGCTACACCTTC | CASKQASPYGYTF
TRBJ2-1 | many | TRBV7-2 | TRBD2 | 15 | TGTGCCAGCAGAGGGGGACTAGGGACGTACAATGAGCAGTTCTTC | CASRGGLGTYNEQFF
TRBJ2-5 | many | TRBV7-2 | . | 13 | TGTGCCAGCAGCTTCTGGGGCCAAGAGACCCAGTACTTC | CASSFWGQETQYF
TRBJ2-7 | many | TRBV28 | . | 11 | TGTGCCAGCAGGGAGGGCTACGAGCAGTACTTC | CASREGYEQYF
TRBJ1-1 | many | TRBV6-1 | . | 13 | TGTGCCAGCGGTCAGCAGACGAACACTGAAGCTTTCTTT | CASGQQTNTEAFF
TRBJ2-7 | many | TRBV27 | TRBD1 | 14 | TGTGCCAGCAGGGGACAGGGGGGCTCCTACGAGCAGTACTTC | CASRGQGGSYEQYF
TRBJ1-2 | many | TRBV10-3 | . | 12 | TGTGCCATCAGTTCGGACAGAAGTCCCTACACCTTC | CAISSDRSPYTF
TRBJ2-7 | . | TRBV29-1 | TRBD2 | 12 | TGCAGCGTCCAACCGGGAGGCTACGAGCAGTACTTC | CSVQPGGYEQYF
TRBJ1-1 | many | TRBV5-1 | TRBD1 | 13 | TGCGCCAGCAGCCCCGGGACAGTTACTGAAGCTTTCTTT | CASSPGTVTEAFF
TRBJ2-7 | many | TRBV19 | . | 14 | TGTGCCAGTAGTCCCGTCAGCCCCTCCTACGAGCAGTACTTC | CASSPVSPSYEQYF
TRBJ2-7 | many | TRBV7-9 | . | 14 | TGTGCCACCCGGGGGCCGGGGAGGGACTACGAGCAGTACTTC | CATRGPGRDYEQYF
TRBJ2-6 | few | TRBV19 | . | 15 | TGTGCCAGTTCGATTTTTAGCTCTGGGGCCAACGTCCTGACTTTC | CASSIFSSGANVLTF
TRBJ2-2 | many | TRBV6-4 | . | 14 | TGTGCCAGCAGTGCAGAGGGAGGCACCGGGGAGCTGTTTTTT | CASSAEGGTGELFF
TRBJ1-1 | few | TRBV24-1 | TRBD1 | 15 | TGTGCCACCAGTGACGGAGGACAGGGCGACACTGAAGCTTTCTTT | CATSDGGQGDTEAFF
TRBJ2-3 | few | TRBV5-4 | TRBD1 | 16 | TGTGCCAGCAGCCTACACGGACAGGGACCTTCGGATACGCAGTATTTT | CASSLHGQGPSDTQYF
TRBJ2-3 | . | TRBV12-3/TRBV12-4 | TRBD2 | 17 | TGTGCCAGCAGTTTAAGTCTAGCGGGAGCCGGCACAGATACGCAGTATTTT | CASSLSLAGAGTDTQYF
TRBJ2-7 | . | TRBV24-1 | . | 14 | TGTGCCACCAGTGACCCAGACAGAGCACTCGAGCAGTACTTC | CATSDPDRALEQYF
TRBJ2-3 | many | TRBV11-2 | TRBD2 | 16 | TGTGCCAGCAGCCAGGCTAGCGGGGGCCGGACAGATACGCAGTATTTT | CASSQASGGRTDTQYF
TRBJ2-6 | few | TRBV10-3 | . | 18 | TGTGCCATCAGTTCAACCGGGACTCGCTTCTCTGGGGCCAACGTCCTGACTTTC | CAISSTGTRFSGANVLTF
TRBJ2-2 | . | TRBV11-2 | . | 15 | TGTGCCAACAGCTTAATTAGGGTTGACACCGGGGAGCTGTTTTTT | CANSLIRVDTGELFF
TRBJ1-1 | many | TRBV6-1 | TRBD1 | 12 | TGTGCCAGCACCAAACAGGGGGCGCGAGCTTTCTTT | CASTKQGARAFF
TRBJ2-7 | . | TRBV2 | . | 11 | TGTGCCAGCAGTTACGATTGGAGGCAGTACTTC | CASSYDWRQYF
TRBJ2-3 | many | TRBV2 | . | 14 | TGTGCCAGCACCTTTGGAAGTCCCACAGATACGCAGTATTTT | CASTFGSPTDTQYF
TRBJ2-1 | few | TRBV7-9 | TRBD2 | 16 | TGTGCCAGCAGCTTTGGTACGGGAGGGCCCTACAATGAGCAGTTCTTC | CASSFGTGGPYNEQFF
TRBJ1-1 | . | TRBV27 | . | 17 | TGTGCCGGCAGTCAAATGCGGGGTCTCATCGGGAGCACTGAAGCCTTCTTT | CAGSQMRGLIGSTEAFF
TRBJ2-1 | many | TRBV9 | . | 13 | TGTGCCAGCAGCGTAGATCACGTAAATGAGCAGTTCTTC | CASSVDHVNEQFF
TRBJ2-1 | many | TRBV27 | TRBD2 | 13 | TGTGCCAGCAGTCCACGGACTAGCGGAGACCAGTTCTTC | CASSPRTSGDQFF
TRBJ2-7 | many | TRBV4-3 | . | 14 | TGCGCCAGCAGCTCTCGGGACGGAGCCTACGAGCAGTACTTC | CASSSRDGAYEQYF
TRBJ2-7 | many | TRBV4-1 | . | 16 | TGCGCCAGCAGCCAAGATTCGTACAGAACCTCCGAGGAGCAGTACTTC | CASSQDSYRTSEEQYF
TRBJ2-1 | many | TRBV10-3 | . | 15 | TGTGCCATCAGTGATTTAGCGGAACCCTACAATGAGCAGTTCTTC | CAISDLAEPYNEQFF
TRBJ1-5 | few | TRBV7-2 | . | 15 | TGTGCCAGCAGCTTATGGGCCAGTAGCAATCAGCCCCAGCATTTT | CASSLWASSNQPQHF
TRBJ1-3 | . | TRBV10-3 | . | 10 | TGTGCAGCGGGTGGAAACACCATATATTTT | CAAGGNTIYF
TRBJ2-3 | . | TRBV6-6 | . | 14 | TGTGCCAGCAGTTACAGACATAACACAGATACGCATTATTTT | CASSYRHNTDTHYF
TRBJ2-1 | . | TRBV29-1 | . | 16 | TGCAGCGTGGTCAGCCGGGACAGCCTGGGGGGCAATGAGCAGTTCTTC | CSVVSRDSLGGNEQFF
TRBJ2-3 | many | TRBV10-3 | TRBD2 | 16 | TGTGCCATCAGTGCCACTAGCGGGAGGAGCACAGATACGCAGTATTTT | CAISATSGRSTDTQYF
TRBJ1-2 | many | TRBV7-2 | . | 13 | TGTGCCAGCAGCTTACCCCGGACACATGGCTACACCTTC | CASSLPRTHGYTF
TRBJ2-1 | many | TRBV25-1 | . | 18 | TGTGCCAGCAGTGTCGGTCCCGGTCTATCCTTCCGGGTGGACAAGCAGTTCTTC | CASSVGPGLSFRVDKQFF
TRBJ2-1 | many | TRBV4-3 | TRBD2 | 16 | TGCGCCAGCAGCCGGACTAGCTCTAGCTCCTACAATGAGCAGTTCTTC | CASSRTSSSSYNEQFF
TRBJ2-3 | many | TRBV6-1 | . | 13 | TGTGCCAGCAGCCATAGAGGGTCAGATACGCAGTATTTT | CASSHRGSDTQYF